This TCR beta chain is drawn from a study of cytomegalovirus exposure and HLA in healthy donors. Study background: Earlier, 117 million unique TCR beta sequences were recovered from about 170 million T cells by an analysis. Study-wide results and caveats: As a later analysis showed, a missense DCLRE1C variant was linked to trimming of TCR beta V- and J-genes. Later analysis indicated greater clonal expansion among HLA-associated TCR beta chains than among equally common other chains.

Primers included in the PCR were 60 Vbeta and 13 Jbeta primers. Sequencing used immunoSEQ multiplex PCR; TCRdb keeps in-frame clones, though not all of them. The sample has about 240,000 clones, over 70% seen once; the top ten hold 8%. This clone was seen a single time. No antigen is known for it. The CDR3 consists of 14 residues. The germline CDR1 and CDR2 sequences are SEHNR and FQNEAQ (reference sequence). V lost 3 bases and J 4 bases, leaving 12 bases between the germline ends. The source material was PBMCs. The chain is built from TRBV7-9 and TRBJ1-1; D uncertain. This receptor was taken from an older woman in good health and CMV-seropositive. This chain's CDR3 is CASSFERIVTEAFF. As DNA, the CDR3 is TGTGCCAGCAGCTTCGAGCGGATAGTCACTGAAGCTTTCTTT.